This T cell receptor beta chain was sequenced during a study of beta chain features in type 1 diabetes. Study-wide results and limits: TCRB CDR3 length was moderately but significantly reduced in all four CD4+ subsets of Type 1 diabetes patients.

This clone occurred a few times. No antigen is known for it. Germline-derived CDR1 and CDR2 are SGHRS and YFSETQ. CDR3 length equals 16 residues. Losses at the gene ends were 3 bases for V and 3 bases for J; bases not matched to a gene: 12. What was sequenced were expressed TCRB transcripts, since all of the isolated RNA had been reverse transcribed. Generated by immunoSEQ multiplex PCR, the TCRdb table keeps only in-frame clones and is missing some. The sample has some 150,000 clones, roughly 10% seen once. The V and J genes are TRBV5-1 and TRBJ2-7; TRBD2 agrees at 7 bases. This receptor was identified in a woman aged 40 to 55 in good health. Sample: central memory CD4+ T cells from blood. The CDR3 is CASSSGRSGALYEQYF. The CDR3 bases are TGCGCCAGCAGCTCTGGGCGGAGCGGGGCGCTCTACGAGCAGTACTTC.